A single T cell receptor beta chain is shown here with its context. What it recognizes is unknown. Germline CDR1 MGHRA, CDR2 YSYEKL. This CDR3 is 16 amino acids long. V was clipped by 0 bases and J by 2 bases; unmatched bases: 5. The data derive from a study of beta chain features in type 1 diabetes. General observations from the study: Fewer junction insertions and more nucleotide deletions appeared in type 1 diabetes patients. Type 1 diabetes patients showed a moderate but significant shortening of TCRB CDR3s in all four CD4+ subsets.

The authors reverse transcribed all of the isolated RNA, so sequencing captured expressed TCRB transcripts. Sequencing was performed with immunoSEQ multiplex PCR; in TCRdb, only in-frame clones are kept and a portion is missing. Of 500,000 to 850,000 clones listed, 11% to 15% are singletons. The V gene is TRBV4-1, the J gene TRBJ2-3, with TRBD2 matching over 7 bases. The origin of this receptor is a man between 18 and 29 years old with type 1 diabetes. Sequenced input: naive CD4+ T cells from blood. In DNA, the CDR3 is TGCGCCAGCAGCCAAGATCGAGCGGGGCACACAGATACGCAGTATTTT. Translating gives CASSQDRAGHTDTQYF.